This paragraph reports one T cell receptor beta chain. An approximately 200 ng quantity of DNA, some 30,000 T cell genomes, went into the sorted-subset replicate PCRs. The table came from immunoSEQ multiplex PCR; TCRdb's copy has only in-frame clones and leaves some out. The table has around 2.1 million clones, approximately 96% seen once. The sample belongs to a study of shared clonotypes between healthy human individuals. Sequencing input: naive CD4+ T cells sorted from blood. As for subset: CD45RA+ positively selected. The clonotype originates from a man between 18 and 29 years old in good health.

The chain's CDR3 is CASSLPTETPYEQYF. The DNA of the CDR3 is TGTGCCAGCTCACTCCCCACGGAGACCCCCTACGAGCAGTACTTC. The chain links TRBV18 to TRBJ2-7; D remains ambiguous. Germline V gene data show CDR1 as KGHSH and CDR2 as LQKENI. V was cut by 4 bases and J by 2 bases, with 15 bases left in between. The CDR3 sequence is 15 residues long.